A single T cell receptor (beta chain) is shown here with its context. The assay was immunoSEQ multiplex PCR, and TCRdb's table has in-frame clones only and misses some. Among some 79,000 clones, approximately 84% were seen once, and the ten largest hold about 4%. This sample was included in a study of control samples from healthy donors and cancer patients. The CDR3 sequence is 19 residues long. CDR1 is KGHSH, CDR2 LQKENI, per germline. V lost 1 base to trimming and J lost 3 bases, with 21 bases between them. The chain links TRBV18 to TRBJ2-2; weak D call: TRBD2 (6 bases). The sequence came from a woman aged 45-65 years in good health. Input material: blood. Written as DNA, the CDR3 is TGTGCCAGCTCACCACTTCTGGTAACCGGGAGTAGTGACACCGGGGAGCTGTTTTTT. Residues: CASSPLLVTGSSDTGELFF. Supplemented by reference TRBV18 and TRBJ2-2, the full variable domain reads NAGVMQNPRHLVRRRGQEARLRCSPMKGHSHVYWYRQLPEEGLKFMVYLQKENIIDESGMPKERFSAEFPKEGPSILRIQQVVRGDSAAYFCASSPLLVTGSSDTGELFFGEGSRLTVL.